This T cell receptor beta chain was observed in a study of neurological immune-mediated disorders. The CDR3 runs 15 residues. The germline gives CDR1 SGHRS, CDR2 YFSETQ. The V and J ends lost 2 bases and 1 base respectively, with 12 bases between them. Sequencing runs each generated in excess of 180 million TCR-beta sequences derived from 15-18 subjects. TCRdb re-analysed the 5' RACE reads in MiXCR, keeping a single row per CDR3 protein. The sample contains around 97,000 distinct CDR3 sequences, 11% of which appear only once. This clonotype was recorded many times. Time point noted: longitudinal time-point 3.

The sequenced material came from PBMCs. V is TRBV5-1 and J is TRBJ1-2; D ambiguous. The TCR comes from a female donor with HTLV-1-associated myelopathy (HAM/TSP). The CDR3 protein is CASSFSGTYNYGYTF. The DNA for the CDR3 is TGCGCCAGCAGCTTCTCAGGCACGTATAACTATGGCTACACCTTC.